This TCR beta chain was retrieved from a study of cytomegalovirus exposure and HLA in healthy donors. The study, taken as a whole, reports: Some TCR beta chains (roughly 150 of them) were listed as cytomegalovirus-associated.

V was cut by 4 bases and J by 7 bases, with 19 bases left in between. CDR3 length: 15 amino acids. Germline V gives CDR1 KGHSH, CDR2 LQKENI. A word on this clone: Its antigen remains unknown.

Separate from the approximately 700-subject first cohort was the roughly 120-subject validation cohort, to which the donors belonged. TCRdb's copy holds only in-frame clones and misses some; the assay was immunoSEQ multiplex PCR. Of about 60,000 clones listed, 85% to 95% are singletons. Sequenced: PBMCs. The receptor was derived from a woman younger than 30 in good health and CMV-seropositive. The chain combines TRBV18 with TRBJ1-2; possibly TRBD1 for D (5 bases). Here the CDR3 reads CASSLIQDSTGGYTF. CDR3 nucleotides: TGTGCCAGCTCACTTATACAAGACAGTACCGGTGGCTACACCTTC.